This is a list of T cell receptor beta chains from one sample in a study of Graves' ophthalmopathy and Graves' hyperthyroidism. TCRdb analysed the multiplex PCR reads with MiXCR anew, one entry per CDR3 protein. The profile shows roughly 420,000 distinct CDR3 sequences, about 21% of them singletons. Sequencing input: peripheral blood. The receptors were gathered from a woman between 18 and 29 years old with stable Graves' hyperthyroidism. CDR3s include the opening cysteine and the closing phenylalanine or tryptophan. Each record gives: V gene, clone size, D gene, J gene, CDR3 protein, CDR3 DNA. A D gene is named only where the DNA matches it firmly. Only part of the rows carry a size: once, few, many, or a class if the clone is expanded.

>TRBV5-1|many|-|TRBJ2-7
CASSLHGYEQYF
TGCGCCAGCAGCTTACATGGCTACGAGCAGTACTTC
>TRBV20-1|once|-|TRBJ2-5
CSAARTRETQYF
TGCAGTGCTGCTCGGACCCGGGAGACCCAGTACTTC
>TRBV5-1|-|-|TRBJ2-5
CASSLEVGKETQYF
TGCGCCAGCAGCTTGGAGGTCGGGAAAGAGACCCAGTACTTC
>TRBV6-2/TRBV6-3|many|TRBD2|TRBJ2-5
CASTQREVQETQYF
TGTGCCAGCACCCAGCGGGAGGTACAAGAGACCCAGTACTTC
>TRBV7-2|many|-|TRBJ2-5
CASSLPLRSETQYF
TGTGCCAGCAGTTTGCCCTTAAGGTCAGAGACCCAGTACTTC
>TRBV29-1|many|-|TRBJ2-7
CSVEDPDTGYEQYF
TGCAGCGTTGAAGATCCGGACACGGGGTACGAGCAGTACTTC
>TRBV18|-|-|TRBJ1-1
CASSLRDLNTEAFF
TGTGCCAGCTCACTACGGGACTTGAACACTGAAGCTTTCTTT
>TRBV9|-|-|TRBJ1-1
CASSVVAGSEAFF
TGTGCCAGCAGCGTAGTGGCAGGGTCTGAAGCTTTCTTT
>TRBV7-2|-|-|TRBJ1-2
CASSLETNNYGYTF
TGTGCCAGCAGCTTAGAGACCAATAACTATGGCTACACCTTC
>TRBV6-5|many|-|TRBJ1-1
CASSLTNMNTEAFF
TGTGCCAGCAGTTTGACTAACATGAACACTGAAGCTTTCTTT
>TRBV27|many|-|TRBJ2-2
CASSLIGGDGELFF
TGTGCCAGCAGTTTGATAGGGGGGGACGGGGAGCTGTTTTTT
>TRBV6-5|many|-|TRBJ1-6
CASSYISDSPLHF
TGTGCCAGCAGTTACATATCGGATTCACCCCTCCACTTT
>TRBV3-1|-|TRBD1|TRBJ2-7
CASSPNTGQGAEEQYF
TGTGCCAGCAGCCCGAACACGGGACAGGGGGCTGAAGAGCAGTACTTC
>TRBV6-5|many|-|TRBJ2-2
CASSYRETGELFF
TGTGCCAGCAGTTACCGAGAAACCGGGGAGCTGTTTTTT
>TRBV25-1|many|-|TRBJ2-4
CASSDALSKNIQYF
TGTGCCAGCAGTGATGCCCTGAGCAAAAACATTCAGTACTTC
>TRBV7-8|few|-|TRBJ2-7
CASSHSKALPYEQYF
TGTGCCAGCAGCCACTCCAAGGCCCTTCCCTACGAGCAGTACTTC
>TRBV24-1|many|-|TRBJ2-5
CATSENRGLAAETQYF
TGTGCCACCAGTGAGAACAGGGGTTTAGCGGCAGAGACCCAGTACTTC
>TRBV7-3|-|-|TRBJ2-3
CASSLGYRDLPDTQYF
TGTGCCAGCAGCTTAGGGTACAGGGACCTCCCAGATACGCAGTATTTT
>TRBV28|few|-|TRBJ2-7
CASTLRASEQYF
TGTGCCAGCACCCTCAGGGCGTCCGAGCAGTACTTC
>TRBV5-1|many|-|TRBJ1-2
CASSLGKILDGYTF
TGCGCCAGCAGCCTTGGGAAGATCTTGGATGGCTACACCTTC
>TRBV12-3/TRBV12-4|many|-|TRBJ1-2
CASSFVSTGDYTF
TGTGCCAGCAGTTTTGTTAGTACAGGAGACTACACCTTC
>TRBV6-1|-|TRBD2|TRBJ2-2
CASSVAGYTGELFF
TGTGCCAGCAGTGTAGCGGGATACACCGGGGAGCTGTTTTTT
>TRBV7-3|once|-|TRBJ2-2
CAGSQEFNTGELFF
TGTGCCGGCAGCCAGGAGTTCAACACCGGGGAGCTGTTTTTT
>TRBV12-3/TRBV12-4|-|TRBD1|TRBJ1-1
CASSSFDRVAFF
TGTGCCAGCAGCTCCTTTGACAGGGTTGCTTTCTTT
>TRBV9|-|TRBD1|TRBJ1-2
CASSAGTGLYGYTF
TGTGCCAGCAGTGCCGGGACAGGACTATATGGCTACACCTTC
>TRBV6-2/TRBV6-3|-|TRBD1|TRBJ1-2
CASRDTGQGVGYTF
TGTGCCAGCAGGGATACGGGACAGGGGGTTGGCTACACCTTC
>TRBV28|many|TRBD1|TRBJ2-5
CASSFGGQGVQETQYF
TGTGCCAGCAGTTTTGGCGGACAGGGGGTTCAAGAGACCCAGTACTTC
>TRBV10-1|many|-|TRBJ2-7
CARKTGTESYEQYF
TGCGCCAGAAAAACCGGGACGGAGTCCTACGAGCAGTACTTC
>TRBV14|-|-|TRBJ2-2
CASSRNTGSITGELFF
TGTGCCAGCAGCCGAAATACAGGGAGTATCACCGGGGAGCTGTTTTTT
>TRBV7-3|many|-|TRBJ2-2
CASSLNQGWTGELFF
TGTGCCAGCAGCTTAAATCAGGGTTGGACCGGGGAGCTGTTTTTT
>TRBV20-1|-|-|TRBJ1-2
CSASAGVANYGYTF
TGCAGTGCTAGCGCGGGGGTTGCGAACTATGGCTACACCTTC
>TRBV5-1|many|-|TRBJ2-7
CASSLVAGTYEQYF
TGCGCCAGCAGCTTGGTGGCAGGGACCTACGAGCAGTACTTC
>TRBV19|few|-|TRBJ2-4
CASSITGAKNIKYF
TGTGCCAGTAGTATCACGGGGGCCAAAAACATTAAGTACTTC
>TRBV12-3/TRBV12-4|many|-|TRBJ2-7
CASRQSQFSGYEQYF
TGTGCCAGCAGACAGTCACAGTTCTCGGGGTACGAGCAGTACTTC
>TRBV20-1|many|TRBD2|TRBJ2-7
CSARAPSGSGEQYF
TGCAGTGCTAGAGCCCCTAGCGGGAGTGGCGAGCAGTACTTC
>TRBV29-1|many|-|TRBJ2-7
CSVVPGGYEQYF
TGCAGCGTTGTGCCAGGTGGCTACGAGCAGTACTTC
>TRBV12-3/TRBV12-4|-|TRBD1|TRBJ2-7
CASSPSGQGYYEQYF
TGTGCCAGCAGCCCCTCGGGACAGGGGTACTACGAGCAGTACTTC
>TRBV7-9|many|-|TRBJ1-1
CASRLEAEAFF
TGTGCCAGCAGATTAGAAGCTGAAGCTTTCTTT
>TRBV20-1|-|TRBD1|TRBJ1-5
CSARIGDRPQHF
TGCAGTGCTAGGATCGGGGACAGGCCCCAGCATTTT
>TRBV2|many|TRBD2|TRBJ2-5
CALIGGRYRETQYF
TGTGCCCTCATCGGGGGGAGGTACCGGGAGACCCAGTACTTC
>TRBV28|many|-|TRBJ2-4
CASRPRTPTKNIQYF
TGTGCCAGCAGACCGAGGACCCCAACCAAAAACATTCAGTACTTC
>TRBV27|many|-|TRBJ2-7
CASSPPPGYEQYF
TGTGCCAGCAGTCCTCCCCCGGGATACGAGCAGTACTTC
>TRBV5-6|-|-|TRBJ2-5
CASSLRGEGPETQYF
TGTGCCAGCAGCTTGAGGGGGGAAGGGCCGGAGACCCAGTACTTC
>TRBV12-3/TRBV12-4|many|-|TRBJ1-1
CASIFGATNTEAFF
TGTGCCAGCATTTTCGGGGCAACGAACACTGAAGCTTTCTTT
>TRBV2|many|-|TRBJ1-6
CASNGKSNLNSPLHF
TGTGCCAGCAACGGGAAATCGAATTTGAATTCACCCCTCCACTTT
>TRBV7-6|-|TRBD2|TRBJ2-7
CASSPSGNREQYF
TGTGCCAGCAGCCCTAGCGGGAATCGAGAGCAGTACTTC
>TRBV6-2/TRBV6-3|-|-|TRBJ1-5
CASSYSAGNSNQPQHF
TGTGCCAGCAGTTACTCCGCCGGAAATAGCAATCAGCCCCAGCATTTT
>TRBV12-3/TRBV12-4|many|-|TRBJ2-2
CASSTSGELFF
TGTGCCAGCAGTACGTCCGGGGAGCTGTTTTTT
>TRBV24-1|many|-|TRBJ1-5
CATSARTNQPQHF
TGTGCCACCAGTGCGAGGACAAATCAGCCCCAGCATTTT
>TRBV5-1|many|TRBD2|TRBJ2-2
CASSQREFGGELFF
TGCGCCAGCAGCCAGCGGGAGTTTGGCGGGGAGCTGTTTTTT
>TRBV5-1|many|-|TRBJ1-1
CASSLVQGNTEAFF
TGTGCCAGCAGTTTAGTTCAGGGGAACACTGAAGCTTTCTTT
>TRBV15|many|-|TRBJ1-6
CATSRDRSDSYNSPLHF
TGTGCCACCAGCAGAGATCGGTCGGACTCCTATAATTCACCCCTCCACTTT
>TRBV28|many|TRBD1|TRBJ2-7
CASSLLRGRTEQYF
TGTGCCAGCAGTTTACTCAGGGGGCGCACCGAGCAGTACTTC
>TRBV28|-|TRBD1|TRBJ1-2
CASSSDRGQNYGYTF
TGTGCCAGCAGTTCCGACAGGGGGCAAAACTATGGCTACACCTTC
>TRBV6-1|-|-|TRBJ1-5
CASGADYQPQHF
TGTGCCAGCGGGGCGGACTATCAGCCCCAGCATTTT